This is a list of T cell receptor beta chains from one sample in a study of cytomegalovirus exposure and HLA in healthy donors. Here immunoSEQ multiplex PCR was the method, and the copy in TCRdb shows in-frame clones only, minus some. Counted here are about 160,000 clones, 80% occurring once; the ten biggest clones make up roughly 10%. Sequences were obtained from PBMCs. The receptors originated from a man aged 18 to 30 in good health and CMV-seropositive. Both conserved end residues are part of each CDR3.

v_call | cdr3_length | cdr3_aa
TRBV5-8 | 14 | CASSSITQGQPQHF
TRBV10-1 | 15 | CASSGSAGTRREQYF
TRBV5-5 | 15 | CASSLGVQGRSPLHF
TRBV29-1 | 15 | CSVEGDRASTYEQYF
TRBV23-1 | 16 | CASSQPWTGKDYGYTF
TRBV5-6 | 16 | CASSSGRGWENTEAFF
TRBV19 | 17 | CASSIDHDRGGGETQYF
TRBV29-1 | 12 | CSASDRAAGYTF
TRBV5-4 | 17 | CASSTTSGSRNKNIQYF
TRBV7-9 | 16 | CASSLEQGIPPGGYTF
TRBV29-1 | 14 | CSVPVSGKPNEQFF
TRBV4-1 | 17 | CASSLVVAGLSTGELFF
TRBV7-9 | 14 | CASSLNGGFDEQFF
TRBV4-1 | 15 | CASSHAPEGGYEQYF
TRBV7-2 | 15 | CASSLITGRDTEAFF
TRBV11-2 | 19 | CASSSTSGQSYSGANGLTF
TRBV5-1 | 15 | CASSLGQGGDTEAFF
TRBV6-6 | 12 | CASSYITYEQYF
TRBV9 | 14 | CASSDTGMNEKLFF
TRBV5-6 | 14 | CASSPRDWSYEQYF
TRBV7-7 | 16 | CASSLVEGVDTGELFF
TRBV5-6 | 12 | CASSFRVREQYF